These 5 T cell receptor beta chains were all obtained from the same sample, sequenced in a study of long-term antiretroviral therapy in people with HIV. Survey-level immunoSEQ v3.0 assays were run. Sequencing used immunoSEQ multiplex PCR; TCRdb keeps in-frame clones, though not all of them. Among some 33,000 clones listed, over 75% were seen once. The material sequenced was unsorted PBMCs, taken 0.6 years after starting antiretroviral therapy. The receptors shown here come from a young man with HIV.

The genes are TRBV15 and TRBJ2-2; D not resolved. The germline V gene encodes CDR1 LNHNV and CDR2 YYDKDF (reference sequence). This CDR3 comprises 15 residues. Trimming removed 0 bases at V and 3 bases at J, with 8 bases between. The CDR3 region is CATSREDDYTGELFF. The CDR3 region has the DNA TGTGCCACCAGCAGAGAAGATGACTACACCGGGGAGCTGTTTTTT. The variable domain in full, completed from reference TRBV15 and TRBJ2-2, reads DAMVIQNPRYQVTQFGKPVTLSCSQTLNHNVMYWYQQKSSQAPKLLFHYYDKDFNNEADTPDNFQSRRPNTSFCFLDIRSPGLGDTAMYLCATSREDDYTGELFFGEGSRLTVL.

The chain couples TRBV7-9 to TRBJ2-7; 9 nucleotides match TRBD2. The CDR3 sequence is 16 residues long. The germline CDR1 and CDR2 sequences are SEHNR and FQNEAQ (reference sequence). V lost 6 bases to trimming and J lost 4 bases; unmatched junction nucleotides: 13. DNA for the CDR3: TGTGCCAGCAGTCCCCCCGGGACTAGCAGAACATACGAGCAGTACTTC. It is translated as CASSPPGTSRTYEQYF.

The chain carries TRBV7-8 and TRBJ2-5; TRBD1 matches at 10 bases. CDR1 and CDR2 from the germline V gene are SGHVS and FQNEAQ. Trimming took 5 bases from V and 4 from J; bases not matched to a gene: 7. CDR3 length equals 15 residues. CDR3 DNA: TGTGCCAGCAGCGTGTGGGGACAGGGGCGAGAGACCCAGTACTTC. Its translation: CASSVWGQGRETQYF.

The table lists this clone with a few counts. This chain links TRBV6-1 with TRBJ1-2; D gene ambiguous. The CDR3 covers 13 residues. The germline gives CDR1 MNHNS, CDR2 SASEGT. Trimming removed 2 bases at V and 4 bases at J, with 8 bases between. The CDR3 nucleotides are TGTGCCAGCAGTGAACCGAGTGGCTATGGCTACACCTTC. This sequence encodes CASSEPSGYGYTF.

As DNA, the CDR3 is TGTGCCAGCAGCCGGACTAGCGGGAGTGAGGGTGAGCAGTTCTTC. Translated, it gives CASSRTSGSEGEQFF. This chain uses TRBV28 with TRBJ2-1; 13 bases are shared with TRBD2. Germline CDR1 and CDR2: MDHEN and SYDVKM. The CDR3 has 15 residues. Trimming took 6 bases from V and 9 from J; bases not matched to a gene: 8.